Shown below are 27 T cell receptor beta chains from a single sample sequenced in a study of blood T cell repertoires in COVID-19. The repertoire was sequenced with immunoSEQ multiplex PCR; TCRdb's copy has only in-frame clones and lacks some. The table records under 250,000 clones, approximately 85% of them present only once. Sequencing was done on a sample of peripheral blood. These receptors came from a woman between 65 and 79 years old with acute or convalescent COVID-19.

The chain is built from TRBV19 and TRBJ1-2; D is uncertain. This CDR3 spans 14 amino acids. Germline CDR1 and CDR2: LNHDA and SQIVND (reference sequence). The V end lost 6 bases, the J end lost 0 bases, and 11 bases lay between the germline ends. The DNA for the CDR3 is TGTGCCAGTAGCTACAGCCTATCTAACTATGGCTACACCTTC. Amino acids: CASSYSLSNYGYTF.

This chain connects TRBV19 to TRBJ2-1; 16 positions match TRBD2. This CDR3 region has 18 residues. Looked up from germline, CDR1 is LNHDA and CDR2 is SQIVND (reference sequence). V was pared by 6 bases and J by 5 bases, with 10 bases of the junction left unmatched. The CDR3 here is CASSTLGTSGGANNEQFF. The CDR3 nucleotides are TGTGCCAGTAGCACATTGGGGACTAGCGGGGGGGCTAACAATGAGCAGTTCTTC.

The chain links TRBV15 to TRBJ2-3; the D gene is possibly TRBD2 (6 bases). Germline lookup yields CDR1 LNHNV and CDR2 YYDKDF (reference sequence). V gave up 7 bases and J gave up 2 bases, with 16 bases separating them. The CDR3 has 15 amino acids. Here the CDR3 reads CATIPGGNPTDTQYF. The CDR3 DNA is TGTGCCACCATACCCGGAGGGAATCCCACAGATACGCAGTATTTT.

This clone was seen only a few times. The rearrangement links TRBV7-2 to TRBJ1-6; D possibly corresponds to TRBD1 (5 bases). The CDR3 spans 15 residues. Per germline, CDR1 SGHTA and CDR2 FQGNSA. V was trimmed by 5 bases and J by 6 bases, leaving 14 bases between them. The CDR3, as DNA: TGTGCCAGCAGCCTGGCCGGAGGGGTTAATTCACCCCTCCACTTT. As protein: CASSLAGGVNSPLHF.

V is TRBV27 and J is TRBJ2-3; TRBD1 agrees at 12 bases. CDR3 length: 16 amino acids. The J segment lost 4 bases and the V segment lost 2 bases, leaving 4 bases of the junction unmatched. Per germline, CDR1 MNHEY and CDR2 SMNVEV (reference sequence). CDR3 in amino acids: CASSLKGTGGADTQYF. CDR3 bases: TGTGCCAGCAGTTTAAAGGGGACAGGGGGCGCAGATACGCAGTATTTT.

The chain recombines TRBV4-3 with TRBJ2-1, with TRBD2 identical over 10 bases. The CDR3 is 21 residues long. The J segment lost 0 bases and the V segment lost 0 bases, leaving 14 bases of the junction unmatched. The V gene's germline CDR1 is LGHNA and CDR2 YSLEER. CDR3 amino acids: CASSQDHVLAGRTSSYNEQFF. For the CDR3, the DNA is TGCGCCAGCAGCCAAGACCACGTACTAGCGGGGCGAACGAGCTCCTACAATGAGCAGTTCTTC.

This clone appeared a single time. The chain has TRBV6-5 and TRBJ1-6; weak D call: TRBD1 (6 bases). The germline V and J ends were trimmed by 6 bases and 6 bases, with 12 bases remaining between them. The CDR3 has 14 amino acids. Germline V lookup: CDR1 MNHEY, CDR2 SVGAGI. The CDR3 DNA reads TGTGCCAGCAGACCGCAGGGGTCTAATTCACCCCTCCACTTT. Its protein is CASRPQGSNSPLHF.

A few counts support this clone. This chain links TRBV18 with TRBJ2-7; TRBD1 matches at 8 bases. Germline V gene data show CDR1 as KGHSH and CDR2 as LQKENI. The CDR3 has 17 amino acids. V trimming: 2 bases; J trimming: 2 bases; junction bases outside the gene matches: 11. The CDR3 is CASSPKLLTGGTYEQYF. Written as DNA, the CDR3 is TGTGCCAGCTCACCAAAATTGCTCACAGGGGGGACCTACGAGCAGTACTTC.

This sequence joins TRBV5-8 and TRBJ1-2; a possible D gene is TRBD1 (6 bases). This CDR3 is 15 amino acids long. V was pared by 1 base and J by 2 bases, with 12 bases between. Looked up from germline, CDR1 is SGHTS and CDR2 is YDEGEE. The CDR3 region has the DNA TGTGCCAGCAGCTTGACCGGGAGGGGGAACTATGGCTACACCTTC. The encoded protein is CASSLTGRGNYGYTF.

About this clone: The junction departs from germline at one end; a sequencing error may be responsible. The V and J genes are TRBV20-1 and TRBJ1-2; D call uncertain. CDR1 and CDR2 (germline): DFQATT, SNEGSKA (reference sequence). This CDR3 spans 11 amino acids. CDR3 amino acids: CSARGGSLNAF. The CDR3, as DNA: TGCAGTGCTAGAGGTGGGAGCCTTAACGCCTTC.

V gene TRBV12-3 or TRBV12-4 combines with J gene TRBJ2-3; 10 bases fit TRBD2. Trimming at V came to 10 bases and at J to 4 bases, leaving 5 bases not matched to a gene. The CDR3 length is 13 residues. The CDR3 nucleotides read TGTGCCACCACCGGGACTAGCGCAGATACGCAGTATTTT. Encoded protein: CATTGTSADTQYF.

The V call is TRBV6-5, the J call TRBJ2-7, with TRBD1 identical over 7 bases. J lost 4 bases, V lost 5 bases, and 5 bases had no gene match. The CDR3 sequence is 13 residues long. Germline V gives CDR1 MNHEY, CDR2 SVGAGI. The chain's CDR3 is CASSRPGGYEQYF. The CDR3 region has the DNA TGTGCCAGCAGTCGGCCAGGGGGTTACGAGCAGTACTTC.

V is TRBV6-5 and J is TRBJ1-2; 7 bases align to TRBD1. The CDR3 has 14 amino acids. V shed 3 bases, J shed 8 bases, and the junction held 9 bases outside the gene matches. Germline-derived CDR1 and CDR2 are MNHEY and SVGAGI. CDR3 sequence: CASSYRGGSSGYTF. CDR3 DNA sequence: TGTGCCAGCAGTTATCGAGGGGGCTCCTCCGGCTACACCTTC.

V usage is TRBV4-3 and J usage is TRBJ1-1, with 7 nucleotides matching TRBD1. The J segment lost 0 bases and the V segment lost 5 bases, leaving 6 bases of the junction unmatched. Looked up from germline, CDR1 is LGHNA and CDR2 is YSLEER. CDR3 length: 15 residues. CDR3 in amino acids: CASSRGPDMNTEAFF. CDR3 sequence (DNA): TGCGCCAGCAGCAGGGGGCCCGATATGAACACTGAAGCTTTCTTT.

This clone showed up just a few times. The chain couples TRBV19 to TRBJ2-5; the match to TRBD1 covers 9 bases. V lost 2 bases, J lost 5 bases, and 3 bases stayed unmatched. The V gene's germline CDR1 is LNHDA and CDR2 SQIVND (reference sequence). The CDR3 has 14 amino acids. Here the CDR3 DNA reads TGTGCCAGTAGTATAACAGGGGGCGGGGAGACCCAGTACTTC. Translating it yields CASSITGGGETQYF.

This clone was detected many times. V is TRBV6-1 and J is TRBJ1-5; a weak D match, TRBD1 (5 bases). This CDR3 contains 17 residues. Trimming pared 4 bases from V and 2 bases from J, leaving 18 bases between. In germline, CDR1 is MNHNS, CDR2 SASEGT. CDR3 DNA sequence: TGTGCCAGCAGTGTCTATCCCAGCCAGGGCGGCAATCAGCCCCAGCATTTT. Amino acid sequence: CASSVYPSQGGNQPQHF.

V gene TRBV19 combines with J gene TRBJ1-2, with D maybe TRBD1 (5 bases). Germline-derived CDR1 and CDR2 are LNHDA and SQIVND (reference sequence). This CDR3 is built from 14 residues. Trimming left V 5 bases short and J 4 bases short, with 14 bases between. The CDR3 here is CASSSDMGGYGYTF. In nucleotides, the CDR3 is TGTGCCAGTAGTTCCGACATGGGGGGCTATGGCTACACCTTC. Using reference TRBV19 and TRBJ1-2 for the parts outside the CDR3, the full variable domain is DGGITQSPKYLFRKEGQNVTLSCEQNLNHDAMYWYRQDPGQGLRLIYYSQIVNDFQKGDIAEGYSVSREKKESFPLTVTSAQKNPTAFYLCASSSDMGGYGYTFGSGTRLTVV.

The V gene is TRBV5-1, the J gene TRBJ1-1; no clear D gene. The germline V gene has CDR1 SGHRS and CDR2 YFSETQ. The CDR3 covers 13 residues. Trimming cost V 2 bases and J 0 bases, with 5 bases left between them. This CDR3 is CASSFEMNTEAFF. The CDR3 region has the DNA TGCGCCAGCAGCTTCGAGATGAACACTGAAGCTTTCTTT.

The chain has TRBV15 and TRBJ1-6; D is possibly TRBD1 (6 bases). Deletions cut 1 base from V and 10 bases from J, with 20 bases between. This CDR3 contains 17 residues. From germline, CDR1 is LNHNV and CDR2 YYDKDF (reference sequence). CDR3 nucleotides: TGTGCCACCAGCAGAGTCCCCCCGACAGGCTCGGGCTCACCCCTCCACTTT. Encoded protein: CATSRVPPTGSGSPLHF.

The chain joins TRBV19 to TRBJ2-3; D gene uncertain. Germline V lookup: CDR1 LNHDA, CDR2 SQIVND (reference sequence). The CDR3 is 13 residues long. The V gene lost 5 bases and the J gene lost 2 bases, with 8 bases spanning the gap. The CDR3 nucleotides read TGTGCCAGTAGTGACACGGCCACAGATACGCAGTATTTT. Its protein product is CASSDTATDTQYF.

The chain combines TRBV7-9 with TRBJ1-2, with unresolved D. The germline V gene encodes CDR1 SEHNR and CDR2 FQNEAQ (reference sequence). This CDR3 contains 13 residues. V was pared by 0 bases and J by 5 bases, with 7 bases between. The CDR3 nucleotides are TGTGCCAGCAGCTTAGCGGCAAAATATGGCTACACCTTC. Translating gives CASSLAAKYGYTF.

J is TRBJ1-5 and V is TRBV7-2, with unresolved D. Trimming shortened V by 0 bases and J by 3 bases, and 12 bases separated the two germline ends. CDR1 is SGHTA, CDR2 FQGNSA, per germline. The CDR3 runs 16 residues. As DNA, the CDR3 is TGTGCCAGCAGCTTAGCGCCCGGGGTTAACAATCAGCCCCAGCATTTT. Amino acids: CASSLAPGVNNQPQHF.

The chain carries TRBV7-8 and TRBJ1-2; no reliable D call. V lost 2 bases to trimming and J lost 4 bases, with 8 bases between them. CDR1 SGHVS and CDR2 FQNEAQ come from the germline V gene. The CDR3 runs to 13 residues. CDR3 region: CASSLQVLYGYTF. DNA of the CDR3: TGTGCCAGCAGCTTACAGGTCCTCTATGGCTACACCTTC.

The chain has TRBV5-1 and TRBJ1-1; no definite D call. V gave up 1 base and J gave up 0 bases, with 7 bases separating them. The CDR3 loop spans 14 amino acids. CDR1 and CDR2 from the germline V gene are SGHRS and YFSETQ. As DNA, the CDR3 is TGCGCCAGCAGCTTGCCAGGCTTGAACACTGAAGCTTTCTTT. Its translation: CASSLPGLNTEAFF. The full variable domain, rest sourced from reference TRBV5-1 and TRBJ1-1, is KAGVTQTPRYLIKTRGQQVTLSCSPISGHRSVSWYQQTPGQGLQFLFEYFSETQRNKGNFPGRFSGRQFSNSRSEMNVSTLELGDSALYLCASSLPGLNTEAFFGQGTRLTVV.

This sequence joins TRBV7-2 and TRBJ1-1, with 7 bases fitting TRBD1. Germline V gene data show CDR1 as SGHTA and CDR2 as FQGNSA. After removal of 6 bases from V and 0 bases from J, the junction contained 10 bases not matched to a gene. The CDR3 has 16 amino acids. CDR3: CASSFDNRGLNTEAFF. In DNA, the CDR3 is TGTGCCAGCAGTTTCGACAACAGGGGTCTGAACACTGAAGCTTTCTTT. Complete variable domain (other parts from reference TRBV7-2 and TRBJ1-1): GAGVSQSPSNKVTEKGKDVELRCDPISGHTALYWYRQSLGQGLEFLIYFQGNSAPDKSGLPSDRFSAERTGGSVSTLTIQRTQQEDSAVYLCASSFDNRGLNTEAFFGQGTRLTVV.

This chain links TRBV4-1 with TRBJ1-4; the D gene is possibly TRBD1 (6 bases). CDR3 length: 19 amino acids. CDR1 and CDR2 (germline): MGHRA, YSYEKL. Trimming took 1 base from V and 4 from J, leaving 22 bases between them. The CDR3 here is CASSQAAQGLGTINEKLFF. In DNA form, the CDR3 reads TGCGCCAGCAGCCAAGCAGCACAGGGCTTGGGTACTATTAATGAAAAACTGTTTTTT.

CDR3 amino acids: CASQTSGDSAYEQYF. As DNA, the CDR3 is TGTGCCAGCCAGACTTCCGGGGATTCGGCGTACGAGCAGTACTTC. The chain couples TRBV3-1 (or the pseudogene TRBV3-2) to TRBJ2-7; D is perhaps TRBD2 (5 bases). CDR1 is LGHDT, CDR2 YNNKEL, per germline (reference sequence). V shed 8 bases and J shed 4 bases, with 21 bases lying between them. This CDR3 is built from 15 residues.